This T cell receptor (beta chain) was found in a study of blood T cells in healthy people across ages. CDR1 and CDR2 from the germline V gene are SGHTA and FQGNSA. There are 13 residues in the CDR3. Trimming took 11 bases from V and 9 from J, leaving 17 bases between them. The use of a sample-barcoded 5' primer and a J-beta primer mix characterized a second PCR of about 6 to 12 cycles. Via MiXCR, TCRdb re-called the 5' RACE reads, giving one row per CDR3 protein. The sample has 730,000 or so distinct CDR3 sequences, 35% to 50% seen once. The clonotype originates from a man older than 75 in good health. The chain recombines TRBV7-2 with TRBJ1-6; possible D gene TRBD1, 6 bases. Sequenced input: blood. CDR3 bases: TGTGCCGGGAGTCAGGACAGAACTTCACCCCTCCACTTT. This codes for CAGSQDRTSPLHF.